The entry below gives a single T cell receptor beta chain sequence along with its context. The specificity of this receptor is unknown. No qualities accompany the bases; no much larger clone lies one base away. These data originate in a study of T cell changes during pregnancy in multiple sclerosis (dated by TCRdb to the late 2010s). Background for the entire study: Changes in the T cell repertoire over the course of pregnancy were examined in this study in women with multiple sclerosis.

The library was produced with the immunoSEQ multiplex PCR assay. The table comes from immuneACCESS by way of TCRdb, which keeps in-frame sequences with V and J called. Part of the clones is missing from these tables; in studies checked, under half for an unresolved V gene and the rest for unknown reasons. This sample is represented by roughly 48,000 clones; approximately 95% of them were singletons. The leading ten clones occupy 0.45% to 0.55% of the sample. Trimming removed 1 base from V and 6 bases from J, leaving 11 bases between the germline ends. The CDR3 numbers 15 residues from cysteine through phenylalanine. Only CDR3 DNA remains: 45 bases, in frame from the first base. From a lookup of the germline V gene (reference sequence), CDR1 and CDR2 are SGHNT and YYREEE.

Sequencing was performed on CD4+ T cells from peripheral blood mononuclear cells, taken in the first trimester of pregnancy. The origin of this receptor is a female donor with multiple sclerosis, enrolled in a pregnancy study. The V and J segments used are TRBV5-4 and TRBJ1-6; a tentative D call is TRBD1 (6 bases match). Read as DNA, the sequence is TGTGCCAGCAGCTTGAAGACAGGCGGTAATTCACCCCTCCACTTT. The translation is CASSLKTGGNSPLHF.